This is a list of T cell receptor beta chains from one sample in a study of T cell changes during pregnancy in multiple sclerosis. Sequencing was performed with immunoSEQ multiplex PCR; in TCRdb, only in-frame clones are kept and a portion is missing. The sample consists of about 100,000 clones, around 94% of them appearing once. This specimen was peripheral blood, taken in the first trimester of pregnancy. The receptors here all came from a female donor with multiple sclerosis, enrolled in a pregnancy study. CDR3s include the opening cysteine and the closing phenylalanine or tryptophan. The order of the fields is D gene, J gene, V gene, clone size, CDR3 DNA, CDR3 protein. D genes are given only for firm matches. Size is stated for part of the rows, as once, few or many counts, or as a class when the clone is expanded.

NA	TRBJ2-7	TRBV6-1	NA	TGTGCCAGCAGGTCGGGACAAACCTACGAGCAGTACTTC	CASRSGQTYEQYF
NA	TRBJ1-4	TRBV2	NA	TGTGCCAGCAGAGGCCGACTGAAACTGTTTTTT	CASRGRLKLFF
TRBD1	TRBJ1-1	TRBV4-1	few	TGCGCCAGCAGCCAGTCAAACAGGGGTTTAACTGAAGCTTTCTTT	CASSQSNRGLTEAFF
NA	TRBJ1-6	TRBV9	NA	TGTGCCAGCAGCCCGGGGGATAATTCACCCCTCCACTTT	CASSPGDNSPLHF
TRBD1	TRBJ2-1	TRBV5-1	NA	TGCGCCAGCAGCTTACGGACAGGGGGCTTTCATGAGCAGTTCTTC	CASSLRTGGFHEQFF
TRBD1	TRBJ2-3	TRBV10-3	NA	TGTGCCACCGGACAGGGGGCTTCAGATACGCAGTATTTT	CATGQGASDTQYF
TRBD1	TRBJ1-2	TRBV7-2	NA	TGTGCCAGCAGCTCGTGGGGACAGGGTGGCTACTTAGAGTATGGCTACACCTTC	CASSSWGQGGYLEYGYTF
TRBD2	TRBJ2-3	TRBV30	NA	TGTGCCTGGAGAGGGGCTAGCGGGAAAACAGATACGCAGTATTTT	CAWRGASGKTDTQYF
TRBD1	TRBJ1-1	TRBV28	NA	TGTGCCAGCAGTCACAGGGGACGGTGGGACACTGAAGCTTTCTTT	CASSHRGRWDTEAFF
NA	TRBJ2-2	TRBV13	few	TGTGCCAGCAGCCTTCGAGGGGAGGACACCGGGGAGCTGTTTTTT	CASSLRGEDTGELFF
NA	TRBJ2-7	TRBV7-2	NA	TGTGCCAGCAGCCGTTCCGGCAGGTCCTACGAGCAGTACTTC	CASSRSGRSYEQYF
NA	TRBJ2-1	TRBV6-5	few	TGTGCCAGCAGTTACTATCGGGGGGCCAATGAGCAGTTCTTC	CASSYYRGANEQFF
NA	TRBJ2-5	TRBV28	NA	TGTGCCAGCAGACCACCGGGACGGGGGGAGACCCAGTACTTC	CASRPPGRGETQYF
NA	TRBJ2-3	TRBV7-2	NA	TGTGCCAGCAGCAAATCTACTGGCCGGGGGCAGTATTTT	CASSKSTGRGQYF
TRBD1	TRBJ2-7	TRBV28	NA	TGTGCCAGCAGTTTTCGCTCCCGACAGGGGTGGGTTATGGGCGAGCAGTACTTC	CASSFRSRQGWVMGEQYF
NA	TRBJ1-1	TRBV7-2	NA	TGTGCCAGCAGCTTAGTAAACACTGAAGCTTTCTTT	CASSLVNTEAFF
NA	TRBJ2-7	TRBV4-2	NA	TGTGCCAGCAGCCAAGGAGGTAGCGGCAAACACGAGCAGTACTTC	CASSQGGSGKHEQYF
NA	TRBJ1-6	TRBV27	NA	TGTGCCAGCAGTATACAACAGGGAATGCGTTCACCCCTCCACTTT	CASSIQQGMRSPLHF
NA	TRBJ2-7	TRBV27	NA	TGTGCCAGCGGTAGCGGAGTCTCCTACGAGCAGTACTTC	CASGSGVSYEQYF
TRBD2	TRBJ2-1	TRBV4-2	NA	TGTGCCAGCAGCGAACTCAGGACTAGCGGGAGATCTTACAATGAGCAGTTCTTC	CASSELRTSGRSYNEQFF
TRBD1	TRBJ2-7	TRBV29-1	NA	TGCAGCGTTGAAGACCCGACAGGGGACCCCTACGAGCAGTACTTC	CSVEDPTGDPYEQYF
NA	TRBJ1-2	TRBV11-2	NA	TGTGCCAGCAGCTCCTCACCAGGGGCGGAGGATGGCTACACCTTC	CASSSSPGAEDGYTF
NA	TRBJ2-6	TRBV2	NA	TGTGCCAGCAGTAGGGGGGGGGCCAACGTCCTGACTTTC	CASSRGGANVLTF
TRBD1	TRBJ2-1	TRBV6-5	NA	TGTGCCACTAGGGGGCAGGGCTATTACAATGAGCAGTTCTTC	CATRGQGYYNEQFF
NA	TRBJ2-7	TRBV28	NA	TGTGCCAGCAGTTTATTTAGAGGGGGTAGCGAGCAGTACTTC	CASSLFRGGSEQYF
NA	TRBJ2-7	TRBV5-6	NA	TGTGCCAGCAGCTTGGGGTACCAGGTCTCCTACGAGCAGTACTTC	CASSLGYQVSYEQYF
NA	TRBJ2-2	TRBV5-4	NA	TGTGCCAGCAGCTTCAGAGGGACCGGGGAGCTGTTTTTT	CASSFRGTGELFF
NA	TRBJ2-1	TRBV5-4	NA	TGTGCCAGCAGCCTAGGTAACAATGAGCAGTTCTTC	CASSLGNNEQFF
TRBD1	TRBJ1-6	TRBV5-6	NA	TGTGCCAGCAGCTTGCCGACAGGGGGCGATTCACCCCTCCACTTT	CASSLPTGGDSPLHF
TRBD2	TRBJ2-1	TRBV5-1	NA	TGCGCCAGCAGCTTGTCATGGCTAGCGGGAGGTAATGAGCAGTTCTTC	CASSLSWLAGGNEQFF
TRBD2	TRBJ2-1	TRBV16	NA	TGTGCCAGCAGCCAATGGACTAGCGTTAATGAGCAGTTCTTC	CASSQWTSVNEQFF